A single T cell receptor (beta chain) is shown here with its context. No antigen is known for it. The assay was immunoSEQ multiplex PCR, and TCRdb's table has in-frame clones only and misses some. The data contain tens of thousands of clones, around 89% of them singletons. The sample belongs to a study of OX40 agonist ivuxolimab in advanced cancers. Study-wide context: Partial responses were recorded for three patients, including one with hepatocellular carcinoma and two with cutaneous melanoma.

Whole-study results and caveats: Averaged across samples, CD8+ T cells carried more expanded clones than CD4+ did. In the 0.1 to 3.0 mg/kg range, CD4+ and CD8+ blood T cells had expanded clonally by week 6.

Trimming cost V 4 bases and J 2 bases, with 14 bases left between them. Germline CDR1 is SGHTA and CDR2 is FQGTGA. CDR3 length: 16 amino acids. People who had autoimmune disease history or systemic immunosuppression were excluded. The source is an adult with an advanced solid tumor such as melanoma, head and neck, liver or kidney cancer. The sequenced sample was CD4+ or CD8+ T cells sorted from blood, obtained in a trial of the OX40 agonist ivuxolimab. This chain links TRBV7-3 with TRBJ2-2, with a possible D match to TRBD2 (5 bases). The CDR3 sequence is CASSSRGSENTGELFF. The CDR3 DNA is TGTGCCAGCAGCTCCCGGGGTAGCGAAAACACCGGGGAGCTGTTTTTT.